This record concerns one T cell receptor (beta chain) sequence. This sample is drawn from a study of blood T cell repertoires in COVID-19. In the source study's methods: Counts of nucleated cells, estimated from reference gene primer amplification, were obtained. The repertoire was sequenced with immunoSEQ multiplex PCR; TCRdb's copy has only in-frame clones and lacks some. Clone size and the V and J calls come from that table; the DNA yielded D and trimming. This sample has 250,000 to 400,000 clones, with approximately 81% found just once. The material sequenced was PBMCs or T cells enriched from blood (not recorded which). This sequence originates from a woman aged 25-40 years who had been exposed to COVID-19.

CDR3 in DNA: TGTGCCAGCAGGCCCGGTGCAGGGCTTAATGAGCAGTTCTTC. Amino acid sequence: CASRPGAGLNEQFF. The chain joins TRBV11-2 to TRBJ2-1, with D possibly matching TRBD1 (5 bases). Trimming took 6 bases from V and 7 from J, leaving 16 bases between them. This CDR3 contains 14 residues. Germline-derived CDR1 and CDR2 are SGHAT and FQNNGV.